This TCR beta chain was found in a study of technical replicates of blood from several donors. Clones were sequenced by immunoSEQ multiplex PCR, and TCRdb holds only the in-frame ones, with some missing. Among around 93,000 clones, about 95% were seen once, and the ten largest hold 0.25% to 0.35%. V gave up 7 bases and J gave up 3 bases, with 16 bases separating them. CDR1 is MNHEY, CDR2 SMNVEV, per germline (reference sequence). The CDR3 contains 15 residues. What was sequenced was T cells isolated from PBMCs. The chain uses TRBV27 and TRBJ2-1; D might be TRBD2 (6 bases). The clonotype comes from a human donor in good health. The CDR3 nucleotides are TGTGCCAGCAACCCCGGAGGGACCCACTACAATGAGCAGTTCTTC. Translated: CASNPGGTHYNEQFF.